The TCR beta chain under discussion was sequenced for a study of T-cell memory formation after mild COVID-19. Study observations and caveats: The pre-infection memory compartment contained some responding clones, suggesting cross-reactive memory joined. Balance between CD4 and CD8 was seen in clones contracting day 15 to 85, and a CD4+ lean was seen in later expanders. Day 37-peaking second-wave clones had unconfirmed SARS-CoV-2 specificity.

Germline V lookup: CDR1 LGHNA, CDR2 YSLEER. V trimming: 3 bases; J trimming: 7 bases; junction bases outside the gene matches: 6. This CDR3 spans 16 amino acids. This clonotype showed up just a few times. Its antigen is not identified. Using constant-segment primers, 5'RACE produced TCR alpha and TCR beta cDNA libraries carrying sample barcodes and UMIs. In TCRdb, the 5' RACE reads were re-called with MiXCR into one record per CDR3 protein. In the table there are about 430,000 distinct CDR3 sequences, around 17% of which are singletons. The rearrangement joins TRBV4-3 to TRBJ2-2; 12 positions match TRBD2. The sequenced material came from PBMCs or a T cell subset sorted from them (not recorded which). The clonotype was recovered from a man between 18 and 35 years old who had mild COVID-19 (a few samples of this study predate the infection). Cell type and time point are not known. In DNA, the CDR3 is TGCGCCAGCAGCCAGCCGCTAGCGGGGGGGCTCGGGGAGCTGTTTTTT. This translates into CASSQPLAGGLGELFF.